One sample yielded the 21 T cell receptor beta chains listed below, sequenced in a study of regulatory T cells in long-lasting Graves disease. Relying on iRepertoire HTBI primers and Arm-PCR of CDR3 regions, the team built TCR beta libraries. From the multiplex PCR reads, TCRdb called clonotypes with MiXCR, one entry per CDR3 protein. Of about 220,000 distinct CDR3 sequences listed, approximately 18% were seen once; the top ten hold about an eighth. Regarding time point: newly diagnosed GD, antithyroid drugs for less than 3 months. Following extraction of RNA from PBMCs, that RNA was used to make the TCR library. The sample also formed part of further work on T cells in Graves' hyperthyroidism and ophthalmopathy.

The source was peripheral blood mononuclear cells (PBMCs), collected at new diagnosis, from a patient treated with antithyroid drugs. All receptors derive from a woman in her thirties with Graves disease.

The sample holds many counts of this clonotype. The rearrangement links TRBV27 to TRBJ2-5; D is possibly TRBD2 (6 bases). The V and J ends lost 5 bases and 4 bases respectively, with 14 bases between them. The V gene's germline CDR1 is MNHEY and CDR2 SMNVEV (reference sequence). CDR3 length: 14 residues. Written as DNA, the CDR3 is TGTGCCAGCAGTCCCGGGGGTCGGGGAGAGACCCAGTACTTC. Residues: CASSPGGRGETQYF.

As concerns this clonotype: This CDR3 is missing its conserved last phenylalanine or tryptophan, likely due to a read error. It is unclear where the CDR3 begins or ends on the DNA, so no DNA is shown, and the CDR3 is as TCRdb lists it. This chain uses TRBV2 with TRBJ1-1. The CDR3 length equals 12 residues, ends included. Germline V gives CDR1 SNHLY, CDR2 FYNNEI. CDR3 sequence: CASSGEGTEDFV.

This clonotype was recorded many times. This chain connects TRBV9 to TRBJ2-5, with D possibly called TRBD1 or TRBD2 (5 bases each). V shed 2 bases and J shed 5 bases, with 10 bases lying between them. Germline V gene lookup returns CDR1 SGDLS and CDR2 YYNGEE. The length of the CDR3 is 13 residues. CDR3 nucleotides: TGTGCCAGCAGCGTGGGCAGGGAGGAGACCCAGTACTTC. It codes for CASSVGREETQYF.

This clonotype occurred many times. The J gene is TRBJ1-1, the V gene TRBV6-2 or TRBV6-3; D remains ambiguous. The CDR3 covers 15 residues. CDR1 is MNHEY, CDR2 SVGEGT, per germline. V lost 5 bases and J 3 bases, leaving 16 bases between the germline ends. CDR3 protein: CASSTGYSDDTEAFF. DNA for the CDR3: TGTGCCAGCAGTACCGGCTACAGTGACGACACTGAAGCTTTCTTT.

J is TRBJ2-5 and V is TRBV12-3 or TRBV12-4; D gene unclear. The CDR3 runs to 13 residues. V shed 7 bases and J shed 5 bases, with 14 bases lying between them. CDR3: CASTLTDGETQYF. The CDR3 nucleotides read TGTGCCAGCACCCTAACAGACGGGGAGACCCAGTACTTC.

This clonotype was observed at least ten times. This chain joins TRBV11-3 and TRBJ2-1; 8 bases agree with TRBD1. The V segment lost 3 bases and the J segment 4 bases; nucleotides outside the gene matches: 11. The CDR3 loop spans 17 amino acids. Germline V gives CDR1 SGHNT, CDR2 YENEEA. The CDR3 reads CASSLGQAIQLYNEQFF. CDR3 nucleotide sequence: TGTGCCAGCAGCTTGGGACAGGCAATACAGTTATACAATGAGCAGTTCTTC.

A single count supports this clonotype. The CDR3 reads CASSTWGATNEKLFF. The CDR3 nucleotides read TGTGCCAGCAGTACTTGGGGTGCAACTAATGAAAAACTGTTTTTT. This chain uses TRBV11-2 with TRBJ1-4; D gene ambiguous. The CDR3 contains 15 residues. The germline CDR1 and CDR2 sequences are SGHAT and FQNNGV. With 6 bases removed from V and 0 bases from J, the gap between germline ends came to 11 bases.

This clonotype was observed a few times. The chain carries TRBV7-2 and TRBJ2-1; the match to TRBD2 covers 9 bases. Germline V gives CDR1 SGHTA, CDR2 FQGNSA. The CDR3 totals 16 residues. V was clipped by 5 bases and J by 4 bases; unmatched bases: 9. The chain's CDR3 is CASSPGTSRGYNEQFF. The CDR3 coding sequence is TGTGCCAGCAGCCCCGGGACTAGCAGAGGGTACAATGAGCAGTTCTTC.

This clonotype was observed a handful of times. The V gene is TRBV11-1, the J gene TRBJ2-3; TRBD1 matches 7 bases. J lost 6 bases, V lost 6 bases, and 9 bases had no gene match. The CDR3 covers 14 residues. Germline values: CDR1 SGHAT, CDR2 FQDESV (reference sequence). DNA for the CDR3: TGTGCCAGCAGGGAGAACAACAGGGGTGATACGCAGTATTTT. It codes for CASRENNRGDTQYF.

This clonotype was seen at least ten times. The J gene is TRBJ2-5, the V gene TRBV7-9; 9 nucleotides agree with TRBD2. Trimming cost V 3 bases and J 6 bases; bases outside gene matches: 8. CDR3 size: 15 residues. Germline V gives CDR1 SEHNR, CDR2 FQNEAQ (reference sequence). The CDR3 DNA follows: TGTGCCAGCAGCTTCAGCGGGAGGAAGGGGCAGACCCAGTACTTC. Translated: CASSFSGRKGQTQYF.

This clonotype was seen ten or more times. V gene TRBV7-3 combines with J gene TRBJ2-1; D might be TRBD2 (5 bases). CDR1 and CDR2 from the germline V gene are SGHTA and FQGTGA. V lost 5 bases to trimming and J lost 1 base, with 12 bases between them. The CDR3 has 15 amino acids. This CDR3 reads CASSLGRGSYNEQFF. CDR3 DNA: TGTGCCAGCAGCCTCGGACGGGGATCCTACAATGAGCAGTTCTTC.

There are many counts of this clonotype. The genes are TRBV7-6 and TRBJ2-7; 7 nucleotides line up with TRBD2. V dropped 6 bases and J dropped 6; count of bases not matched to a gene: 11. The length of the CDR3 is 14 residues. Germline V gives CDR1 SGHVS, CDR2 FNYEAQ. The CDR3 sequence is CASSPGLVGLEQYF. The CDR3 DNA reads as TGTGCCAGCAGTCCCGGACTAGTAGGTCTCGAGCAGTACTTC.

This clonotype was seen at least ten times. V gene TRBV5-6 combines with J gene TRBJ2-5, with D maybe TRBD1 (5 bases). Per the germline V gene, CDR1 is SGHDT and CDR2 is YYEEEE. The CDR3 has 14 amino acids. Trimming stripped 1 base from V and 5 bases from J, with 12 bases between. The CDR3: CASSLRGAWETQYF. CDR3 nucleotide sequence: TGTGCCAGCAGCTTGAGGGGCGCATGGGAGACCCAGTACTTC.

A word on this clonotype: At one of its ends the junction is not consistent with the germline gene, which may arise from a read error. This chain connects TRBV14 to TRBJ2-7, with 9 bases identical to TRBD2. The CDR3 length is 15 residues. Per the germline V gene, CDR1 is SGHDN and CDR2 is FVKESK. The CDR3 nucleotides read TGTGCCAGCAGCCACCAGGCAGCGGGAGGCTACGAGGAGTACTTC. It is translated as CASSHQAAGGYEEYF.

This clonotype was observed at least ten times. V gene TRBV6-1 combines with J gene TRBJ2-1, with D maybe TRBD2 (5 bases). This CDR3 has 16 amino acids. The V gene lost 3 bases and the J gene lost 0 bases, with 12 bases spanning the gap. Germline loops: CDR1 MNHNS, CDR2 SASEGT. The chain's CDR3 is CASSEEVGSSYNEQFF. The CDR3 DNA reads TGTGCCAGCAGTGAGGAGGTCGGTAGCTCCTACAATGAGCAGTTCTTC.

In this sample, this clonotype turned up a few times. The J gene is TRBJ2-3, the V gene TRBV20-1; weak D call: TRBD2 (7 bases). Looked up from germline, CDR1 is DFQATT and CDR2 is SNEGSKA (reference sequence). The V gene lost 3 bases and the J gene lost 5 bases, with 15 bases spanning the gap. The CDR3 has 14 residues. The CDR3, as DNA: TGCAGTGCTAGTTTTCGGCGGGGGCAAGATACGCAGTATTTT. The encoded protein is CSASFRRGQDTQYF.

The table lists this clonotype with many counts. The chain is built from TRBV19 and TRBJ2-7; maybe TRBD1 (6 bases). V lost 3 bases and J 3 bases, leaving 12 bases between the germline ends. This CDR3 contains 14 residues. The germline V gene has CDR1 LNHDA and CDR2 SQIVND (reference sequence). CDR3 region: CASSIVPGDYEQYF. The CDR3 DNA follows: TGTGCCAGTAGTATTGTCCCAGGGGACTACGAGCAGTACTTC. Full variable domain (rest looked up from reference TRBV19 and TRBJ2-7): DGGITQSPKYLFRKEGQNVTLSCEQNLNHDAMYWYRQDPGQGLRLIYYSQIVNDFQKGDIAEGYSVSREKKESFPLTVTSAQKNPTAFYLCASSIVPGDYEQYFGPGTRLTVT.

The V call is TRBV2, the J call TRBJ2-7, with TRBD2 identical over 10 bases. The end of the DNA fits TRBJ2-3 better, so the J call may be wrong. The CDR3 consists of 15 residues. The V gene's germline CDR1 is SNHLY and CDR2 FYNNEI. The CDR3 region is CASSVPSGSRNTQYF. The CDR3 DNA follows: TGTGCCAGCAGTGTTCCTAGCGGGAGTCGAAATACGCAGTATTTT.

This clonotype was observed many times. The chain employs TRBV28 and TRBJ2-5; D perhaps matches TRBD2 (7 bases). The CDR3 loop spans 15 amino acids. V shed 7 bases and J shed 2 bases, with 17 bases lying between them. The germline CDR1 and CDR2 sequences are MDHEN and SYDVKM. CDR3 region: CASNELGGRQETQYF. CDR3 nucleotides: TGTGCCAGCAACGAACTCGGGGGGCGACAAGAGACCCAGTACTTC.

With regard to this clonotype: Because the CDR3 is missing its conserved closing phenylalanine or tryptophan, this is likely a read error. This chain links TRBV11-3 with TRBJ1-1; 8 nucleotides match TRBD1. With V trimmed by 5 bases and J by 5 bases, 13 bases remained unmatched. Per germline, CDR1 SGHNT and CDR2 YENEEA. The CDR3 length is 16 residues. The CDR3 protein is CASSPGTGGDWTEAFV. As DNA, the CDR3 is TGTGCCAGCAGCCCCGGGACAGGAGGGGACTGGACTGAAGCTTTCGTT.

This clonotype has a count of ten or more. The chain is built from TRBV6-2 or TRBV6-3 and TRBJ2-3, with D perhaps matching TRBD1 (5 bases). Trimming took 5 bases from V and 2 from J, leaving 11 bases between them. Germline CDR1 is MNHEY and CDR2 is SVGEGT. The length of the CDR3 is 14 residues. The CDR3 is CASSDGRDTDTQYF. The CDR3 DNA sequence: TGTGCCAGCAGTGACGGCAGGGACACAGATACGCAGTATTTT.